Each of the 31 T cell receptor beta chains below was sequenced from the same sample in a study of T-cell memory formation after mild COVID-19. One entry per CDR3 protein results from TCRdb running MiXCR on the 5' RACE reads. The sample holds around 220,000 distinct CDR3 sequences, roughly 15% seen once. The sample was PBMCs or a T cell subset sorted from them (not recorded which). Source of these receptors: a man aged 18 to 35 who had mild COVID-19 (a few samples of this study predate the infection). Cell type and time point are not known.

This clonotype was counted only a few times. The chain couples TRBV7-9 to TRBJ2-1; D ambiguous. The CDR3 is 13 residues long. Germline V gives CDR1 SEHNR, CDR2 FQNEAQ (reference sequence). The V end lost 2 bases, the J end lost 15 bases, and 17 bases lay between the germline ends. The CDR3 DNA sequence: TGTGCCAGCAGCTTAAATTCTTGGGATCCAGGGTTCTTC. It specifies CASSLNSWDPGFF.

This clonotype occurred a few times. This chain links TRBV7-2 with TRBJ1-1; no definite D call. The germline V gene has CDR1 SGHTA and CDR2 FQGNSA. The CDR3 covers 14 residues. V lost 5 bases, J lost 4 bases, and 14 bases lay in between. CDR3 loop: CASSPPGISTEAFF. CDR3 nucleotide sequence: TGTGCCAGCAGCCCCCCGGGAATATCCACTGAAGCTTTCTTT.

This clonotype was counted between two and nine times. The rearrangement links TRBV20-1 to TRBJ1-2; TRBD1 matches 10 bases. Germline V gene lookup returns CDR1 DFQATT and CDR2 SNEGSKA (reference sequence). The CDR3 sequence is 18 residues long. The junction had 16 bases not matched to a gene; V was cut back by 0 bases and J by 6 bases. The CDR3 bases are TGCAGTGCTAGAGAGGGGAGACAGGGGGCAAGCGTGGGTCATGGCTACACCTTC. It encodes CSAREGRQGASVGHGYTF.

V is TRBV5-1 and J is TRBJ2-5, with 7 bases identical to TRBD1. The CDR3 consists of 15 residues. Per germline, CDR1 SGHRS and CDR2 YFSETQ. The junction had 9 bases not matched to a gene; V was cut back by 5 bases and J by 2 bases. The CDR3 nucleotides are TGCGCCAGCAGTTCCGGGACAGCTCTACAAGAGACCCAGTACTTC. Translating gives CASSSGTALQETQYF.

This clonotype turned up a few times. V and J are TRBV7-2 and TRBJ2-6; 9 nucleotides agree with TRBD1. This CDR3 contains 19 residues. Germline CDR1 and CDR2: SGHTA and FQGNSA. The V segment lost 5 bases and the J segment 3 bases; nucleotides outside the gene matches: 14. Here the CDR3 reads CASSLQIGTGSGGANVLTF. The CDR3 bases are TGTGCCAGCAGCCTCCAAATTGGGACAGGGTCAGGTGGGGCCAACGTCCTGACTTTC.

This sequence joins TRBV4-1 and TRBJ2-4; D is uncertain. Germline V gene lookup returns CDR1 MGHRA and CDR2 YSYEKL. CDR3 length equals 16 residues. The V end was cut by 2 bases, the J end by 0 bases, with 11 bases between. As DNA, the CDR3 is TGCGCCAGCAGCCAAATCAAGGAACTAGCCAAAAACATTCAGTACTTC. As protein: CASSQIKELAKNIQYF.

This chain links TRBV12-3 or TRBV12-4 with TRBJ2-6; 9 positions agree with TRBD2. This CDR3 region has 18 residues. V lost 3 bases to trimming and J lost 0 bases; unmatched junction nucleotides: 6. CDR3 nucleotide sequence: TGTGCCAGCAGTTTGCGGGGGGGGTCGATCTCTGGGGCCAACGTCCTGACTTTC. Protein product: CASSLRGGSISGANVLTF.

The V and J genes are TRBV6-6 and TRBJ2-2; D is unclear. The CDR3 length is 15 residues. CDR1 MNHNY and CDR2 SVGAGI come from the germline V gene (reference sequence). V shed 6 bases and J shed 8 bases, with 19 bases lying between them. This CDR3 is CASSSYPDGLGELFF. The CDR3 DNA follows: TGTGCCAGCAGCTCGTACCCGGACGGCCTGGGGGAGCTGTTTTTT.

The chain is built from TRBV14 and TRBJ2-7; no definite D call. Germline-derived CDR1 and CDR2 are SGHDN and FVKESK. The ends were cut back, 6 bases at V and 6 bases at J, with 12 bases in the middle. CDR3 length: 12 amino acids. CDR3 bases: TGTGCCAGCAGACAATCACTGCCCGAGCAGTACGTC. Its protein is CASRQSLPEQYV.

This clonotype was detected only a few times. The genes are TRBV5-1 and TRBJ2-6; 7 nucleotides agree with TRBD1. J gave up 0 bases and V 4 bases, and 7 bases lay outside the gene matches. CDR1 is SGHRS, CDR2 YFSETQ, per germline. This CDR3 is built from 17 residues. The chain's CDR3 is CASSVGQKISGANVLTF. The CDR3 region has the DNA TGCGCCAGCAGCGTGGGACAGAAGATCTCTGGGGCCAACGTCCTGACTTTC.

This clonotype was counted ten times or more. The V gene is TRBV6-5, the J gene TRBJ2-7; weak D call: TRBD2 (5 bases). This CDR3 is 15 amino acids long. Trimming took off 4 bases at V and 5 bases at J, with 18 bases between the two ends. Germline values: CDR1 MNHEY, CDR2 SVGAGI. The CDR3, as DNA: TGTGCCAGCAGTTTTTCTATCTTTGGTAGCGACGAGCAGTACTTC. This codes for CASSFSIFGSDEQYF.

The V call is TRBV12-3 or TRBV12-4, the J call TRBJ2-5; tentatively, D is TRBD1 (5 bases). Trimming left V 7 bases short and J 2 bases short, with 14 bases between. The length of the CDR3 is 14 residues. The CDR3 loop is CASTRRQYQETQYF. The CDR3 coding sequence is TGTGCCAGCACGCGCCGACAGTATCAAGAGACCCAGTACTTC.

The CDR3 nucleotides are TGTGCCAGCAGCGTAGGGACAGCTAACTATGGCTACACCTTC. Amino acid sequence: CASSVGTANYGYTF. This chain connects TRBV9 to TRBJ1-2; TRBD1 might be the D (6 bases). The CDR3 is 14 amino acids. Germline V gene data show CDR1 as SGDLS and CDR2 as YYNGEE. Trimming left V 0 bases short and J 0 bases short, with 6 bases between.

The CDR3 loop reads CASSQGTSGGLPTDTQYF. DNA for the CDR3: TGTGCCAGCAGCCAAGGGACTAGCGGGGGATTACCCACAGATACGCAGTATTTT. The gene calls are TRBV7-9 and TRBJ2-3; 14 bases map to TRBD2. The germline gives CDR1 SEHNR, CDR2 FQNEAQ (reference sequence). There are 18 residues in the CDR3. Unmatched junction bases numbered 9, after V lost 5 bases and J lost 2 bases.

V and J are TRBV12-3 or TRBV12-4 and TRBJ1-1; D is ambiguous. Trimming took 6 bases from V and 7 from J, leaving 12 bases between them. The CDR3 totals 12 residues. CDR3 sequence (DNA): TGTGCCAGCAGCGAGACTGGGATTGAAGCTTTCTTT. The encoded protein is CASSETGIEAFF.

This clonotype turned up a few times. The CDR3 loop reads CASSLGSLGNTIYF. CDR3 sequence (DNA): TGCGCCAGCAGCTTAGGCTCTCTGGGAAACACCATATATTTT. The chain uses TRBV5-1 and TRBJ1-3, with D hard to call. Looked up from germline, CDR1 is SGHRS and CDR2 is YFSETQ. V gave up 2 bases and J gave up 4 bases, with 10 bases separating them. The length of the CDR3 is 14 residues.

This rearrangement joins TRBV5-1 to TRBJ2-5; 9 positions match TRBD1. This CDR3 region has 15 residues. V lost 4 bases, J lost 3 bases, and 7 bases stayed unmatched. In germline, CDR1 is SGHRS, CDR2 YFSETQ. CDR3 sequence: CASSPDRGGKETQYF. The DNA for the CDR3 is TGCGCCAGCAGCCCGGACAGGGGTGGTAAAGAGACCCAGTACTTC. Filled out from reference TRBV5-1 and TRBJ2-5, the complete variable domain reads KAGVTQTPRYLIKTRGQQVTLSCSPISGHRSVSWYQQTPGQGLQFLFEYFSETQRNKGNFPGRFSGRQFSNSRSEMNVSTLELGDSALYLCASSPDRGGKETQYFGPGTRLLVL.

The CDR3 DNA reads as TGTGCCAGCAGTTATACTCGGAACACTGAAGCTTTCTTT. Protein product: CASSYTRNTEAFF. This chain connects TRBV6-5 to TRBJ1-1; D not certain. This CDR3 contains 13 residues. Deletions cut 3 bases from V and 1 base from J, with 6 bases between. CDR1 and CDR2 from the germline V gene are MNHEY and SVGAGI.

This clonotype turned up a few times. The chain combines TRBV5-1 with TRBJ1-6; no reliable D call. This CDR3 is built from 16 residues. The germline V and J ends were trimmed by 0 bases and 4 bases, with 11 bases remaining between them. Germline-derived CDR1 and CDR2 are SGHRS and YFSETQ. CDR3 amino acids: CASSLDGRSYNSPLHF. Written as DNA, the CDR3 is TGCGCCAGCAGCTTGGATGGCAGAAGTTATAATTCACCCCTCCACTTT.

The V call is TRBV9, the J call TRBJ2-2, with unresolved D. V lost 0 bases to trimming and J lost 5 bases, with 5 bases between them. Germline V CDR1 and CDR2: SGDLS, YYNGEE. The CDR3 is 13 amino acids. The CDR3 region is CASSVAVTGELFF. The CDR3 coding sequence is TGTGCCAGCAGCGTAGCAGTAACCGGGGAGCTGTTTTTT.

V is TRBV12-3 or TRBV12-4 and J is TRBJ1-2, with unresolved D. This CDR3 has 12 amino acids. The V and J ends lost 2 bases and 8 bases respectively, with 9 bases between them. The CDR3 bases are TGTGCCAGCAGTTTACTTCCTCAGGGCTACACCTTC. As protein: CASSLLPQGYTF.

The chain links TRBV4-1 to TRBJ1-5; 8 bases are a match to TRBD1. The length of the CDR3 is 16 residues. Germline assignment: CDR1 MGHRA and CDR2 YSYEKL. The ends lost 4 bases at V and 0 bases at J; junction bases unmatched: 5. CDR3 in DNA: TGCGCCAGCAGCCTTGGACAGGGAAGTAGCAATCAGCCCCAGCATTTT. It yields the protein CASSLGQGSSNQPQHF.

This clonotype was detected a few times. This rearrangement joins TRBV19 to TRBJ1-5; D is unclear. V lost 7 bases and J 0 bases, leaving 10 bases between the germline ends. Germline V gives CDR1 LNHDA, CDR2 SQIVND (reference sequence). This CDR3 has 14 residues. The CDR3, as DNA: TGTGCCAGTAACGGGGTCTATAGCAATCAGCCCCAGCATTTT. It specifies CASNGVYSNQPQHF.

The table lists this clonotype with a few counts. The chain joins TRBV5-1 to TRBJ1-6; D may be TRBD1 (5 bases). The CDR3 extends over 14 amino acids. The ends were cut back, 6 bases at V and 6 bases at J, with 13 bases in the middle. CDR1 is SGHRS, CDR2 YFSETQ, per germline. CDR3 DNA: TGCGCCAGCAAGGGGAGCCTGGGTAATTCACCCCTCCACTTT. It encodes CASKGSLGNSPLHF.

This sequence joins TRBV15 and TRBJ1-2; D unresolved. In germline, CDR1 is LNHNV, CDR2 YYDKDF (reference sequence). The CDR3 is 14 amino acids. V shed 0 bases and J shed 10 bases, with 15 bases lying between them. CDR3 in DNA: TGTGCCACCAGCAGAGATTTTACGGTCAAGGACTACACCTTC. This sequence encodes CATSRDFTVKDYTF.

The rearrangement uses TRBV20-1 and TRBJ1-2; 9 nucleotides agree with TRBD1. Germline loops: CDR1 DFQATT, CDR2 SNEGSKA (reference sequence). This CDR3 region has 13 residues. Trimming cost V 6 bases and J 4 bases; bases outside gene matches: 6. This CDR3 reads CSARQGGSYGYTF. In DNA form, the CDR3 reads TGCAGTGCCAGACAGGGGGGTAGCTATGGCTACACCTTC.

The chain uses TRBV6-5 and TRBJ1-2, with a weak D call TRBD1 (5 bases). The CDR3 runs 16 residues. V shed 0 bases and J shed 3 bases, with 14 bases lying between them. The germline gives CDR1 MNHEY, CDR2 SVGAGI. Written as DNA, the CDR3 is TGTGCCAGCAGTTACTCGATTTCGGGGGGGGACTATGGCTACACCTTC. Protein sequence: CASSYSISGGDYGYTF.

This clonotype was counted at least ten times. This chain joins TRBV12-3 or TRBV12-4 and TRBJ1-2; TRBD1 might be the D (5 bases). Trimming pared 1 base from V and 8 bases from J, leaving 11 bases between. CDR3 length equals 13 residues. The CDR3 protein is CASSLVGAQGYTF. CDR3 nucleotides: TGTGCCAGCAGTTTAGTAGGGGCGCAGGGCTACACCTTC.

This chain links TRBV5-1 with TRBJ1-6; 10 bases are shared with TRBD1. The germline V gene encodes CDR1 SGHRS and CDR2 YFSETQ. V gave up 4 bases and J gave up 15 bases; unmatched junction bases: 13. This CDR3 spans 15 amino acids. This chain's CDR3 is CASSPIGTGVSNLHF. CDR3 nucleotides: TGCGCCAGCAGCCCCATCGGGACAGGGGTATCGAACCTCCACTTT.

This clonotype was seen more than once but under ten times. The rearrangement joins TRBV4-1 to TRBJ2-1, with 7 nucleotides matching TRBD1. The CDR3 runs 17 residues. V lost 3 bases and J lost 2; bases outside the gene matches: 10. The germline V gene has CDR1 MGHRA and CDR2 YSYEKL. CDR3 loop: CASSHPRGQGPYNEQFF. The CDR3 DNA is TGCGCCAGCAGCCACCCTAGGGGGCAGGGACCCTACAATGAGCAGTTCTTC.

The chain's CDR3 is CASSVAPSYDRGSNEQFF. The DNA for the CDR3 is TGTGCCAGCAGCGTAGCTCCTTCCTATGACAGGGGTTCCAATGAGCAGTTCTTC. The rearrangement uses TRBV9 and TRBJ2-1, with 8 bases matching TRBD1. V trimming: 0 bases; J trimming: 6 bases; junction bases outside the gene matches: 14. The CDR3 totals 18 residues. The germline CDR1 and CDR2 sequences are SGDLS and YYNGEE.